These 29 T cell receptor beta chains were sequenced from one sample in a study of tumor and adjacent non-tumor tissue in lung cancer. This sample's RNA came from whole unsorted tissue. Three rounds of nested PCR, following a modified ARM-PCR protocol, produced the TCRbeta library. MiXCR, run by TCRdb on the multiplex PCR reads, gives a single entry per CDR3 protein. This sample yields approximately 76,000 distinct CDR3 sequences, of which around two thirds are seen a single time; over 10% belongs to the top ten. Sequenced material: lung tumor tissue. The receptors derive from a woman between 65 and 79 years old with non-small cell lung cancer.

About this clonotype: A read error may be the cause here, since a much bigger clone is one base away. V and J are TRBV28 and TRBJ2-3, with a weak D call TRBD1 (7 bases). CDR1 is MDHEN, CDR2 SYDVKM, per germline. Trimming stripped 10 bases from V and 2 bases from J, with 16 bases between. CDR3 length: 14 amino acids. CDR3 loop: CATKVRGDTDTQYF. The CDR3 DNA follows: TGTGCCACCAAAGTCAGGGGGGACACAGATACGCAGTATTTT.

Note on this clonotype: The CDR3 does not end in the conserved phenylalanine or tryptophan, so this is likely a read error. CDR3 sequence reads: CASSQETRGAGEQYC. In nucleotides, the CDR3 is TGCGCCAGCAGCCAAGAGACTAGAGGAGCGGGGGAGCAGTACTGC. The chain employs TRBV4-1 and TRBJ2-7; 7 bases match TRBD2. Germline V lookup: CDR1 MGHRA, CDR2 YSYEKL. This CDR3 comprises 15 residues. V lost 0 bases, J lost 7 bases, and 9 bases stayed unmatched.

About this clonotype itself: One junction end does not reproduce the germline sequence, and a read error may be involved. The chain carries TRBV4-1 and TRBJ2-1, with unresolved D. Germline CDR1 is MGHRA and CDR2 is YSYEKL. This CDR3 region has 18 residues. CDR3 in amino acids: CASSQDLELSATHNGQFF. CDR3 DNA sequence: TGCGCCAGTAGCCAAGATCTAGAGCTATCAGCGACTCACAATGGGCAGTTCTTC.

Turning to this clonotype: A much larger clone is a single base away; this may be a read error. The V call is TRBV20-1, the J call TRBJ2-1; TRBD2 aligns across 11 bases. Looked up from germline, CDR1 is DFQATT and CDR2 is SNEGSKA (reference sequence). Trimming took 6 bases from V and 6 from J; bases not matched to a gene: 7. This CDR3 has 14 amino acids. The CDR3 DNA sequence: TGCAGTGCCGGGGGGACTAGCGGCTGCAATGAGCAGTTCTTC. This encodes CSAGGTSGCNEQFF.

Regarding this clonotype: A much more abundant neighbour one base away suggests this may be a read error. This chain joins TRBV11-2 and TRBJ1-5, with D maybe TRBD1 (6 bases). Per the germline V gene, CDR1 is SGHAT and CDR2 is FQNNGV. The CDR3 is 15 amino acids. The CDR3 DNA is TGTGCCATCAGCCTTCAGGACAGTCGGAATCAGCCCCAGCATTTT. Translation: CAISLQDSRNQPQHF.

On this clonotype: This may come from a read error, since a much larger clone is one base off. It is likely a read error, because the conserved phenylalanine at the end of the CDR3 is missing. V gene TRBV6-1 combines with J gene TRBJ1-4, with a weak D call TRBD1 (5 bases). The CDR3 sequence is 12 residues long. Germline assignment: CDR1 MNHNS and CDR2 SASEGT. V shed 7 bases and J shed 14 bases, with 17 bases lying between them. The CDR3 DNA sequence: TGTGCCAGCACCCCAGGGAGTCGAGTTCTGTTTTCT. The encoded protein is CASTPGSRVLFS.

The genes are TRBV4-1 and TRBJ2-5; D is ambiguous. CDR3 length: 14 residues. The germline gives CDR1 MGHRA, CDR2 YSYEKL. Trimming took 0 bases from V and 11 from J, leaving 16 bases between them. CDR3 amino acids: CASSQDAKQESQYF. The DNA of the CDR3 is TGCGCCAGCAGCCAAGATGCCAAACAAGAGAGTCAGTACTTC.

This clonotype has just a few counts. At one end the junction does not follow the germline gene, possibly because of a read error. The rearrangement uses TRBV6-1 and TRBJ2-3; a weak D match, TRBD2 (6 bases). CDR3 length: 13 amino acids. Per germline, CDR1 MNHNS and CDR2 SASEGT. The CDR3 is CASSEAGQDTQYF. CDR3 DNA: TGCGCCAGCAGTGAAGCGGGTCAAGATACGCAGTATTTT.

In regard to this clonotype: An end of the junction differs from the germline gene, which may be a read error. The chain uses TRBV29-1 and TRBJ2-5; tentative D call: TRBD2 (5 bases). The length of the CDR3 is 15 residues. Germline V lookup: CDR1 SQVTM, CDR2 ANQGSEA. CDR3 region: CSVEGGGSLSGTQYF. The CDR3 DNA follows: TGCAGCGTCGAAGGAGGTGGGAGTCTTTCGGGGACCCAGTACTTC.

Comment on this clonotype: This sequence may be a read error, since a much larger clone differs from it by one base. V gene TRBV4-1 combines with J gene TRBJ2-5; no firm D call. Germline CDR1 and CDR2: MGHRA and YSYEKL. The CDR3 spans 13 residues. The CDR3: CASSQDPQETQCF. The CDR3 DNA sequence: TGCGCCAGCAGCCAAGATCCCCAAGAGACCCAGTGCTTC.

This clonotype was found once. This may be a read error, as it is one base from a much larger clone. The chain combines TRBV28 with TRBJ2-1; D unresolved. The CDR3 loop spans 13 amino acids. V was clipped by 6 bases and J by 4 bases, with 10 bases between them. CDR1 and CDR2 from the germline V gene are MDHEN and SYDVKM. CDR3 sequence (DNA): TGTGCCAGCAGCCAGTGGTTGTACAATGAGCAGTTCTTC. As protein: CASSQWLYNEQFF.

The J gene is TRBJ2-7, the V gene TRBV28, with 9 bases fitting TRBD2. Germline V gives CDR1 MDHEN, CDR2 SYDVKM. The CDR3 spans 13 residues. V dropped 4 bases and J dropped 7; count of bases not matched to a gene: 5. Here the CDR3 DNA reads TGTGCCAGCAGTTATGGGACTAGCTTTGAGCAGTACTTC. As protein: CASSYGTSFEQYF. The full variable domain, completed using reference TRBV28 and TRBJ2-7, is DVKVTQSSRYLVKRTGEKVFLECVQDMDHENMFWYRQDPGLGLRLIYFSYDVKMKEKGDIPEGYSVSREKKERFSLILESASTNQTSMYLCASSYGTSFEQYFGPGTRLTVT.

A remark on this clonotype: A read error may account for a junction end that differs from germline. J is TRBJ2-1 and V is TRBV11-3; 7 bases fit TRBD2. Germline assignment: CDR1 SGHNT and CDR2 YENEEA. The CDR3 contains 14 residues. The CDR3 spells CASGLDGLGVEHFF. CDR3 bases: TGTGCCAGCGGCCTAGACGGACTAGGGGTTGAGCACTTCTTC.

In the case of this clonotype: An end of the junction does not agree with germline; a read error may underlie this. The chain is built from TRBV4-2 and TRBJ2-5; TRBD2 might be the D (5 bases). Germline V gives CDR1 LGHNA, CDR2 YNFKEQ. This CDR3 region has 16 residues. The chain's CDR3 is CASSQASWPNQETQCF. DNA for the CDR3: TGTGCCAGCAGCCAGGCTAGCTGGCCCAACCAAGAGACCCAGTGCTTC.

The V and J genes are TRBV29-1 and TRBJ2-2, with D uncertain. Germline V gives CDR1 SQVTM, CDR2 ANQGSEA. This CDR3 comprises 14 residues. V was cut by 7 bases and J by 6 bases, with 18 bases left in between. DNA for the CDR3: TGCAGCGCCCGACACGGGTCTCTTCCCGGGGAGCTGTTTTTT. This gives the protein CSARHGSLPGELFF.

Comments on this clonotype: One junction end disagrees with the germline gene, perhaps due to a read error. The chain employs TRBV4-2 and TRBJ2-2, with D possibly matching TRBD2 (5 bases). The CDR3 runs 17 residues. The V gene's germline CDR1 is LGHNA and CDR2 YNFKEQ. The CDR3 region has the DNA TGTGCCAGCAGCCAAGTTGAAAGCTTGAGGGCCGACGGGGAGTTGTTTTTT. Its translation: CASSQVESLRADGELFF.

In the case of this clonotype: At one end the junction does not follow the germline gene, possibly because of a read error. V gene TRBV29-1 combines with J gene TRBJ2-7; D is tentatively TRBD1 or TRBD2 (6 bases each). Per the germline V gene, CDR1 is SQVTM and CDR2 is ANQGSEA. This CDR3 region has 14 residues. CDR3 coding DNA: TGCAGCGTTGTGAGGGGGGCTAGCCCCTACCAGCAGTACTTC. Protein product: CSVVRGASPYQQYF.

About this clonotype: The junction departs from the called germline gene at one end, perhaps through a read error. The J gene is TRBJ2-1, the V gene TRBV5-6; D is undetermined. The CDR3 totals 15 residues. Germline values: CDR1 SGHDT, CDR2 YYEEEE. The CDR3 bases are TGTGCCAGCAGCTTGGGACCCCAGGAAGAGGATAAGAAGCTCTTC. Its translation is CASSLGPQEEDKKLF.

Points on this clonotype: The junction departs from the called germline gene at one end, perhaps through a read error. V and J are TRBV6-1 and TRBJ2-7; 10 bases line up with TRBD2. Per the germline V gene, CDR1 is MNHNS and CDR2 is SASEGT. The CDR3 is 16 amino acids. In DNA, the CDR3 is TGTGCTAGCACCCGCCGACCACTAGCGGGAATGGACGAGCAGTACTTC. This sequence encodes CASTRRPLAGMDEQYF.

A remark on this clonotype: Germline and junction disagree at one end, which may indicate a read error. DNA of the CDR3: TGTGGCAGCAGTCAGGGTTGGGGGTATCAGCCCCAGCATTTT. It codes for CGSSQGWGYQPQHF. The chain links TRBV6-1 to TRBJ1-5; D is possibly TRBD1 (5 bases). CDR3 length: 14 amino acids. The germline gives CDR1 MNHNS, CDR2 SASEGT.

Points on this clonotype: Lacking the conserved final phenylalanine or tryptophan, this CDR3 likely reflects a read error. V gene TRBV4-2 combines with J gene TRBJ2-7, with 12 bases aligning to TRBD2. CDR3 size: 14 residues. CDR1 is LGHNA, CDR2 YNFKEQ, per germline. V lost 6 bases and J lost 9; bases outside the gene matches: 9. CDR3 loop: CASRQTSGGIVQYS. The CDR3 nucleotides read TGTGCCAGCAGACAGACTAGCGGGGGAATAGTGCAGTACTCC.

As for this clonotype: A read error may be the cause here, since a much bigger clone is one base away. The J gene is TRBJ2-1, the V gene TRBV14, with 11 bases identical to TRBD2. Germline CDR1 SGHDN, CDR2 FVKESK. CDR3 length: 16 amino acids. CDR3 sequence: CASIQLLAGASDEQFF. The CDR3 DNA sequence: TGTGCCAGCATCCAACTACTAGCGGGAGCGTCCGATGAGCAGTTCTTC.

About this clonotype: A junction boundary mismatches the germline segment, possibly from a read error. The chain links TRBV6-1 to TRBJ1-4; D uncertain. Per the germline V gene, CDR1 is MNHNS and CDR2 is SASEGT. The CDR3 consists of 17 residues. This CDR3 reads CAISAMDGASTNEKLFF. CDR3 coding DNA: TGTGCCATCAGTGCAATGGACGGAGCTTCAACTAATGAAAAACTGTTTTTT.

A note on this clonotype: A read error may account for a junction end that differs from germline. The rearrangement joins TRBV10-3 to TRBJ2-1; D call uncertain. Germline V gives CDR1 ENHRY, CDR2 SYGVKD. The CDR3 length is 13 residues. CDR3 region: CAISEIGWGEQFF. CDR3 coding DNA: TGTGCTATCAGTGAGATCGGGTGGGGTGAGCAGTTCTTC.

A word on this clonotype: This could be a read error, since a much larger clone is one nucleotide away. The chain carries TRBV20-1 and TRBJ2-3; D is ambiguous. The germline V gene has CDR1 DFQATT and CDR2 SNEGSKA (reference sequence). V lost 3 bases to trimming and J lost 2 bases, with 6 bases between them. The CDR3 has 12 amino acids. The CDR3 reads CSASGNTDTQYF. CDR3 DNA: TGCAGTGCTAGCGGTAACACAGATACGCAGTATTTT.

A remark on this clonotype: One junction end disagrees with the germline gene, perhaps due to a read error. The chain has TRBV6-5 and TRBJ1-1, with a weak D call TRBD1 (5 bases). Per germline, CDR1 MNHEY and CDR2 SVGAGI. The CDR3 loop spans 15 amino acids. The CDR3 reads CASSYSRVLSTEAFF. The CDR3 nucleotides read TGTGCCAGCAGTTACTCCAGGGTCCTGAGCACTGAAGCATTCTTT.

With regard to this clonotype: A much larger clone lies a single base off, so this may be a read error. V is TRBV5-1 and J is TRBJ1-1, with D uncertain. CDR1 SGHRS and CDR2 YFSETQ come from the germline V gene. Trimming took 4 bases from V and 5 from J, leaving 12 bases between them. This CDR3 has 13 amino acids. The CDR3 here is CASSRSVYTEAFF. For the CDR3, the DNA is TGCGCCAGCAGCCGGAGTGTGTATACTGAAGCTTTCTTT. Variable domain in full (rest from reference TRBV5-1 and TRBJ1-1): KAGVTQTPRYLIKTRGQQVTLSCSPISGHRSVSWYQQTPGQGLQFLFEYFSETQRNKGNFPGRFSGRQFSNSRSEMNVSTLELGDSALYLCASSRSVYTEAFFGQGTRLTVV.

Note on this clonotype: A much larger clone differs from this one at a single base, so this may be a read error. V and J are TRBV11-2 and TRBJ2-1; TRBD2 matches at 8 bases. From germline, CDR1 is SGHAT and CDR2 FQNNGV. The CDR3 has 16 residues. The CDR3 here is CGSSLYSGTGYNEQFF. In nucleotides, the CDR3 is TGTGGCAGCAGCCTCTATAGCGGGACGGGGTACAATGAGCAGTTCTTC.

A word on this clonotype: It is unclear where the CDR3 begins or ends on the DNA, so no DNA is shown, and the CDR3 is as TCRdb lists it. V usage is TRBV28 and J usage is TRBJ1-5. Germline assignment: CDR1 MDHEN and CDR2 SYDVKM. The CDR3 is 19 residues long, counting both termini. The CDR3 protein is CASSLRNPAGARAISPSIF.